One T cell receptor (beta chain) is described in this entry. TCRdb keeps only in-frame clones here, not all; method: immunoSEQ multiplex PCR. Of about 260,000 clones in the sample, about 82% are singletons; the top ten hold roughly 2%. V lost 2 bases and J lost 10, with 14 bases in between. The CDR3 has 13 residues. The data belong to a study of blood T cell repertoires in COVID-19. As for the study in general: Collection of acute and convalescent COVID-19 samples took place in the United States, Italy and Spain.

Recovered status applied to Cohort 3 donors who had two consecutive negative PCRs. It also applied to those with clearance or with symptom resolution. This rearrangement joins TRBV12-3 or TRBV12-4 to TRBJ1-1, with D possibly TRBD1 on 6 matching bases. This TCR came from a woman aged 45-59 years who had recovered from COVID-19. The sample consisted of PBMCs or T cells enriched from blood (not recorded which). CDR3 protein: CASSLWSVRGAFF. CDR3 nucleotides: TGTGCCAGCAGTTTATGGAGCGTCAGGGGAGCTTTCTTT.